This record covers a single T cell receptor (beta chain). Some 38,000 genome equivalents of blood DNA were amplified for TRB. The source of the sample is a study of T cell clusters in autoimmune cytopenias. CDR1 is SGHTA, CDR2 FQGNSA, per germline. The CDR3 length is 17 residues. One tube held mixed TRB-A and TRB-B primer pools for touch-down PCR. TCRdb reprocessed the multiplex PCR reads and reports one entry per CDR3 protein, with no DNA. This sample's table reports some 11,000 distinct CDR3 sequences. The same data also went into a second study, on T cell repertoires in aging, cancer and after chemotherapy. That paper states: Healthy donor repertoires were recorded over several months to years and showed clear clonal overlap. Age-matched healthy donors had significantly more diverse, less clonal blood TCR repertoires than untreated cancer patients. In each cancer cohort, median generation probability increased across chemotherapy, suggesting thymic output rebounded.

Sequenced sample: peripheral blood. The chain has TRBV7-2 and TRBJ2-1; the TCRdb D gene call, TRBD2, has no DNA to confirm it. This clonotype was sampled from a human donor in good health. CDR3 residues: CASSPAHRDLVNNKQFF.